The 12 T cell receptor beta chains presented below share a single source sample, sequenced in a study of T-cell memory formation after mild COVID-19. TCRdb re-derived calls from the 5' RACE reads in MiXCR, one entry per CDR3 protein. This table has under 300,000 distinct CDR3 sequences, 8% to 10% appearing once. Sequencing input: PBMCs or a T cell subset sorted from them (not recorded which). The receptors come from a man aged 18 to 29 who had mild COVID-19 (a few samples of this study predate the infection). Cell type and time point are not known.

V gene TRBV12-3 or TRBV12-4 combines with J gene TRBJ1-1, with D maybe TRBD1 (5 bases). The CDR3 length is 15 residues. V was clipped by 6 bases and J by 7 bases, with 21 bases between them. CDR3 sequence: CASSDHPEGTNEAFF. The CDR3 region has the DNA TGTGCCAGCAGCGACCATCCCGAGGGGACGAATGAAGCTTTCTTT.

This clonotype has only a few counts. The chain has TRBV20-1 and TRBJ1-2; D gene ambiguous. V was trimmed by 0 bases and J by 7 bases, leaving 12 bases between them. Germline loops: CDR1 DFQATT, CDR2 SNEGSKA (reference sequence). This CDR3 is built from 13 residues. The CDR3 region is CSARDASSGGYTF. The CDR3 DNA follows: TGCAGTGCTAGAGATGCATCCTCCGGTGGCTACACCTTC.

The genes are TRBV12-3 or TRBV12-4 and TRBJ2-3; 7 bases are shared with TRBD1. The CDR3 length is 14 residues. J lost 8 bases, V lost 1 base, and 6 bases had no gene match. The CDR3 region has the DNA TGTGCCAGCAGTTTAGTAATTGGACAGGCTACGCAGTATTTT. It encodes CASSLVIGQATQYF.

This clonotype came up a few times. The J gene is TRBJ2-5, the V gene TRBV9; the D gene is possibly TRBD2 (6 bases). CDR3 length equals 16 residues. Germline V gene lookup returns CDR1 SGDLS and CDR2 YYNGEE. V lost 4 bases and J 0 bases, leaving 16 bases between the germline ends. DNA for the CDR3: TGTGCCAGCAGCACCCCCGGGACTGGGTACCAAGAGACCCAGTACTTC. Protein product: CASSTPGTGYQETQYF.

This rearrangement joins TRBV4-1 to TRBJ1-5; D gene uncertain. The CDR3 is 14 amino acids. Trimming took 1 base from V and 5 from J, leaving 9 bases between them. Germline V gene sequence: CDR1 MGHRA, CDR2 YSYEKL. The CDR3 DNA reads as TGCGCCAGCAGCCAAGTGGAGGGAGATCAGCCCCAGCATTTT. It translates to CASSQVEGDQPQHF.

At least ten counts were recorded for this clonotype. The chain has TRBV5-1 and TRBJ2-5, with 7 nucleotides matching TRBD2. The CDR3 runs to 14 residues. V lost 6 bases, J lost 5 bases, and 10 bases stayed unmatched. Per the germline V gene, CDR1 is SGHRS and CDR2 is YFSETQ. This chain's CDR3 is CASTPVGGSETQYF. As DNA, the CDR3 is TGCGCCAGCACCCCCGTGGGGGGGTCGGAGACCCAGTACTTC.

The sample holds a few counts of this clonotype. The chain recombines TRBV12-3 or TRBV12-4 with TRBJ2-3, with D unresolved. This CDR3 is built from 13 residues. V was clipped by 5 bases and J by 1 base, with 7 bases between them. The CDR3 loop reads CASSISGTDTQYF. The CDR3 DNA reads TGTGCCAGCAGTATTTCGGGCACAGATACGCAGTATTTT.

The chain carries TRBV19 and TRBJ2-7; possible D gene TRBD1, 5 bases. With 6 bases removed from V and 2 bases from J, the gap between germline ends came to 14 bases. The V gene's germline CDR1 is LNHDA and CDR2 SQIVND (reference sequence). The CDR3 runs to 14 residues. Here the CDR3 DNA reads TGTGCCAGTAGAGCGCCAGGGATCACCTACGAGCAGTACTTC. Translated: CASRAPGITYEQYF.

V usage is TRBV30 and J usage is TRBJ1-5, with a tentative D call TRBD1 (6 bases). This CDR3 spans 13 amino acids. V was pared by 2 bases and J by 7 bases, with 12 bases between. Germline values: CDR1 GTSNPN, CDR2 SVGIG (reference sequence). Written as DNA, the CDR3 is TGTGCCTGGAGTTTGGGGGCTGGGCAGCCCCAGCATTTT. It is translated as CAWSLGAGQPQHF.

This clonotype was seen a few times. This chain links TRBV29-1 with TRBJ1-5; D unresolved. Germline CDR1 is SQVTM and CDR2 is ANQGSEA. The V gene lost 4 bases and the J gene lost 0 bases, with 7 bases spanning the gap. This CDR3 has 13 residues. CDR3 amino acids: CSVADYSNQPQHF. Here the CDR3 DNA reads TGCAGCGTTGCGGATTATAGCAATCAGCCCCAGCATTTT.

This clonotype was observed a few times. V usage is TRBV3-1 and J usage is TRBJ2-2; possibly TRBD1 for D (6 bases). Looked up from germline, CDR1 is LGHDT and CDR2 is YNNKEL (reference sequence). V was cut by 1 base and J by 6 bases, with 9 bases left in between. CDR3 length: 14 residues. CDR3 DNA sequence: TGTGCCAGCAGCCAAGTGGGGGCCTCCGGGGAGCTGTTTTTT. Translation gives CASSQVGASGELFF.

The chain has TRBV29-1 and TRBJ2-1; D unclear. The CDR3 loop spans 14 amino acids. The germline V gene encodes CDR1 SQVTM and CDR2 ANQGSEA. V dropped 3 bases and J dropped 0 bases, with 9 bases sitting between them. CDR3 sequence (DNA): TGCAGCGTTGATGGGCTGGACTCCTACAATGAGCAGTTCTTC. It translates to CSVDGLDSYNEQFF.